This T cell receptor (beta chain) was obtained from a study of T cells in tumors after PD-1 blockade. As for the study in general: Each patient got pembrolizumab 200 mg every 3 weeks or cemiplimab 350 mg every 2 weeks. Some patients also took daily vismodegib 150 mg during anti-PD-1 treatment.

Some clones are missing from TCRdb's copy, which holds only in-frame ones; the method was immunoSEQ multiplex PCR. The sample includes just under 65,000 clones, approximately 79% of them seen just once. The sample here was PBMCs, taken after anti-PD-1 treatment. The receptor comes from a human donor with basal cell carcinoma.

The CDR3 DNA sequence: TGTGCCAGCAGCCAAGAGGTCCACAATCAGCCCCAGCATTTT. Amino acid sequence: CASSQEVHNQPQHF. The J gene is TRBJ1-5, the V gene TRBV3-1 (or the pseudogene TRBV3-2); D is uncertain. CDR1 is LGHDT and CDR2 is YNNKEL in the germline V gene (reference sequence). This CDR3 has 14 amino acids. V was trimmed by 0 bases and J by 3 bases, leaving 6 bases between them.